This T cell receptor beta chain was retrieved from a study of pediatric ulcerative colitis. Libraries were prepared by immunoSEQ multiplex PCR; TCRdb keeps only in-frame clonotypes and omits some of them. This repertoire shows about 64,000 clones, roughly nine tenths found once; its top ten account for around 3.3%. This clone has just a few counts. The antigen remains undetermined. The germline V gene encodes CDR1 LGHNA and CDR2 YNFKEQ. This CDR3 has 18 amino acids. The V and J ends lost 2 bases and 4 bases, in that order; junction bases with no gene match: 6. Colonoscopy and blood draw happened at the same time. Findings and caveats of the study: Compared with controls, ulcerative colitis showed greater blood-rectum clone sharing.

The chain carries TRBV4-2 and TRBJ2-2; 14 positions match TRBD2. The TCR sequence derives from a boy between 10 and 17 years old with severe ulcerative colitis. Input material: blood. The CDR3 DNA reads TGTGCCAGCAGCCAACGGACTAGCGGGAGGTTTGGCACCGGGGAGCTGTTTTTT. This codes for CASSQRTSGRFGTGELFF.